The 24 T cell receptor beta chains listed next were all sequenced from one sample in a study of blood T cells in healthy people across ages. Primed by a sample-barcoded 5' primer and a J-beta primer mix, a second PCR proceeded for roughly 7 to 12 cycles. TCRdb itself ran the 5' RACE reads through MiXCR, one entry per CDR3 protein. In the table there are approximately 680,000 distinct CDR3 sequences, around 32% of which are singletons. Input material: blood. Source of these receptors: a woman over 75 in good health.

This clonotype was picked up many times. The CDR3 sequence is CSARDSGTASNEQFF. The CDR3 DNA reads as TGCAGTGCTAGAGATTCCGGCACAGCCTCCAATGAGCAGTTCTTC. The chain is built from TRBV20-1 and TRBJ2-1; unclear D gene. V was pared by 0 bases and J by 6 bases, with 15 bases between. This CDR3 contains 15 residues. CDR1 and CDR2 from the germline V gene are DFQATT and SNEGSKA (reference sequence).

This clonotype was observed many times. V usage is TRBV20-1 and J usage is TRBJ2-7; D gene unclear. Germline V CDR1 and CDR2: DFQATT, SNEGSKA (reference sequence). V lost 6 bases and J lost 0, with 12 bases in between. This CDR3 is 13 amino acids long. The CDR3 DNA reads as TGCAGTGCCCTCTTGCCGTCCTCCTACGAGCAGTACTTC. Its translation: CSALLPSSYEQYF.

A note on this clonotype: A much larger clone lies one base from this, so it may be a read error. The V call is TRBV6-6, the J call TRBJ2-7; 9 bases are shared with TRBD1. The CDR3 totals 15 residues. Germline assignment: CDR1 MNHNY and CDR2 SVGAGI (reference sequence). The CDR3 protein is CASRLTGTGPYEQDF. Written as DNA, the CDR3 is TGTGCCAGCAGGCTGACCGGGACAGGGCCTTACGAGCAGGACTTC.

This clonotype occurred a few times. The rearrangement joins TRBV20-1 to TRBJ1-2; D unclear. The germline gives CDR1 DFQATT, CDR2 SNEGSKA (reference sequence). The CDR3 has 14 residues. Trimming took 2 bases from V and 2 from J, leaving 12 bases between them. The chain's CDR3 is CSARIGQSNYGYTF. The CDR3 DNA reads TGCAGTGCTAGAATCGGGCAATCGAACTATGGCTACACCTTC.

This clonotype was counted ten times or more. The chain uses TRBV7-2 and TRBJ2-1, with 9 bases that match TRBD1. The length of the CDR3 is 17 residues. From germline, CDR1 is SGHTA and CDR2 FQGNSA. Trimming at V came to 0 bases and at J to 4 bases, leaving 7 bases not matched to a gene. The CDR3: CASSLAGTGSQYNEQFF. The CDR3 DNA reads TGTGCCAGCAGCTTAGCCGGGACAGGGTCTCAATACAATGAGCAGTTCTTC.

The CDR3 loop reads CASSSSKAGRDTEAFF. The CDR3, as DNA: TGTGCCAGCAGCTCCTCTAAGGCAGGCAGGGACACTGAAGCTTTCTTT. The chain links TRBV7-2 to TRBJ1-1; perhaps TRBD1 as D (5 bases). V gave up 4 bases and J gave up 3 bases, with 18 bases separating them. The CDR3 extends over 16 amino acids. Germline V gene lookup returns CDR1 SGHTA and CDR2 FQGNSA.

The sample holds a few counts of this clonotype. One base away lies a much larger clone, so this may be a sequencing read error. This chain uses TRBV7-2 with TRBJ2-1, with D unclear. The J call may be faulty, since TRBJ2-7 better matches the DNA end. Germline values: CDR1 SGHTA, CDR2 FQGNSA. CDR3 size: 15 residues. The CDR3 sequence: CASSLQQVFNIEQYF. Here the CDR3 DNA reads TGTGCCAGCAGTCTACAGCAGGTCTTCAATATTGAGCAGTACTTC.

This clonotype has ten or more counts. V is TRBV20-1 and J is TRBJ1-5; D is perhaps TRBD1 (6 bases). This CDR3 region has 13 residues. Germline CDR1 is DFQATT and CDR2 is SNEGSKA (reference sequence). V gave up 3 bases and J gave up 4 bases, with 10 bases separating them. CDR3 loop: CSASTGSNQPQHF. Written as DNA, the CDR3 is TGCAGTGCTAGTACAGGGTCAAATCAGCCCCAGCATTTT.

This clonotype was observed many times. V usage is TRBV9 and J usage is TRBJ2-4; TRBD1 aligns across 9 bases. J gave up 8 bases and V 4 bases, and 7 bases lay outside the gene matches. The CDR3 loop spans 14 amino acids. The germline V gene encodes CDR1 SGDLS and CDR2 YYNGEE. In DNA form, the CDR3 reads TGTGCCAGCAGCAACACAGGGGGCGGTCACATTCAGTACTTC. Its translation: CASSNTGGGHIQYF.

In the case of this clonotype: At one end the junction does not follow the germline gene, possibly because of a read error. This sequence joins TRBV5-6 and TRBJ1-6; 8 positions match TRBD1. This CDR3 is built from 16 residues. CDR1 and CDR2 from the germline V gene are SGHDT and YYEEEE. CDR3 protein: CASRLGGTGWHSPLHF. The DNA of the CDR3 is TGTGCCAGCAGATTGGGAGGGACAGGTTGGCATTCACCCCTCCACTTT.

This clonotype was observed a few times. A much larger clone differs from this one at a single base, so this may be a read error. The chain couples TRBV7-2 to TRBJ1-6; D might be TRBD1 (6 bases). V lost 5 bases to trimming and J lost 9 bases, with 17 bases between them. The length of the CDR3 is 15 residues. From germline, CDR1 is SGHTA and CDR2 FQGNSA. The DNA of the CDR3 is TGTGCCAGCAGCATAATGCGAACAGGGTGTTCACCCCTCCACTTT. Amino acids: CASSIMRTGCSPLHF.

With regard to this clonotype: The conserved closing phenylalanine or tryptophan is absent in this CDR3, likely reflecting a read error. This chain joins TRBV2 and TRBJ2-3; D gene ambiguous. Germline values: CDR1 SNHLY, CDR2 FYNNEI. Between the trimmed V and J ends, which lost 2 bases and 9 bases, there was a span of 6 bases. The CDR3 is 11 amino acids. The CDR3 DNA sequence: TGTGCCAGCAGTGAACCTCGCACGCAGTATTTG. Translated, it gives CASSEPRTQYL.

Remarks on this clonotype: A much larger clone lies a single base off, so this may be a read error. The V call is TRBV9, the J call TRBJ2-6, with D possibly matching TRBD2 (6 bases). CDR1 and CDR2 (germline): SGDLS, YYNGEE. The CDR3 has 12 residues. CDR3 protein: CASSGGANILTF. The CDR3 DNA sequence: TGTGCCAGCAGCGGCGGGGCCAACATCCTGACTTTC.

DNA for the CDR3: TGCAGCGATCTGACAGGCCCGTTGACTGAAGCTTTCTTT. Residues: CSDLTGPLTEAFF. The chain uses TRBV29-1 and TRBJ1-1; tentatively, D is TRBD1 (6 bases). Germline loops: CDR1 SQVTM, CDR2 ANQGSEA. The CDR3 totals 13 residues. Trimming removed 7 bases from V and 5 bases from J, with 17 bases in between. Variable domain in full (rest from reference TRBV29-1 and TRBJ1-1): SAVISQKPSRDICQRGTSLTIQCQVDSQVTMMFWYRQQPGQSLTLIATANQGSEATYESGFVIDKFPISRPNLTFSTLTVSNMSPEDSSIYLCSDLTGPLTEAFFGQGTRLTVV.

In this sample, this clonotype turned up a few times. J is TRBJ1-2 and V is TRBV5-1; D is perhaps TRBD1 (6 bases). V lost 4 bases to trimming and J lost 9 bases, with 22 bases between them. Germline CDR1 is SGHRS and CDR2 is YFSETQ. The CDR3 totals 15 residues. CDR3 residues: CASSPGPTGTRRYTF. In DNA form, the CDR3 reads TGCGCCAGCAGCCCGGGCCCGACAGGCACGAGGCGCTACACCTTC. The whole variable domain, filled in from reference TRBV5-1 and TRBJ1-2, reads KAGVTQTPRYLIKTRGQQVTLSCSPISGHRSVSWYQQTPGQGLQFLFEYFSETQRNKGNFPGRFSGRQFSNSRSEMNVSTLELGDSALYLCASSPGPTGTRRYTFGSGTRLTVV.

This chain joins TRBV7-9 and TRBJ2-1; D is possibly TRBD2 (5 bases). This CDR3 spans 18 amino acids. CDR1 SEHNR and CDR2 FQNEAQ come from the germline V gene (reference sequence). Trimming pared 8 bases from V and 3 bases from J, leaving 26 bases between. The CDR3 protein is CASSPELRERRLYNEQFF. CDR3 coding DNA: TGTGCCAGCTCACCGGAGTTGAGGGAACGGAGACTCTACAATGAGCAGTTCTTC.

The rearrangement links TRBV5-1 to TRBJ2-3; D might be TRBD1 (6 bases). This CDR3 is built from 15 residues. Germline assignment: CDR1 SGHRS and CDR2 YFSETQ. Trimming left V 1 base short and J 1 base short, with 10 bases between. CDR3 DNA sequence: TGCGCCAGCAGCTTGAAGGGGGTCGGCACAGATACGCAGTATTTT. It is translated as CASSLKGVGTDTQYF. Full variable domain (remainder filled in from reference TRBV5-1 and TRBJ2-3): KAGVTQTPRYLIKTRGQQVTLSCSPISGHRSVSWYQQTPGQGLQFLFEYFSETQRNKGNFPGRFSGRQFSNSRSEMNVSTLELGDSALYLCASSLKGVGTDTQYFGPGTRLTVL.

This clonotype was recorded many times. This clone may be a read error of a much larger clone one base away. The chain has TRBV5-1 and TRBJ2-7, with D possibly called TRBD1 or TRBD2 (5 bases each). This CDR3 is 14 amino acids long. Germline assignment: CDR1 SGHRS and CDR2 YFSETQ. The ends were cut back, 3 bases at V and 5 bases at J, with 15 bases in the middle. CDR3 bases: TGCGCCAGCAGCTGGTCTCGAGGGGTTGACGAGCAGTACTTC. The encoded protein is CASSWSRGVDEQYF.

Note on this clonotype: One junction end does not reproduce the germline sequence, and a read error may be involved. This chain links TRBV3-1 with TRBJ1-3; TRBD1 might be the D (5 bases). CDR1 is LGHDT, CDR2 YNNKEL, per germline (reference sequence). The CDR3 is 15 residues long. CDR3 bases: TGTGCCAGCATGCCGCAGGGTTACTCTAGAAACACCATATATTTT. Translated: CASMPQGYSRNTIYF.

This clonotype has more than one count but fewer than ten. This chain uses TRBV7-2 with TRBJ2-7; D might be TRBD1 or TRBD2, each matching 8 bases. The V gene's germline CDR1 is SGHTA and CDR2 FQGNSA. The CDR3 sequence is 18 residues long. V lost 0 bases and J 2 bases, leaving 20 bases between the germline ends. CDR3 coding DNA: TGTGCCAGCAGCTTAGCACAGGGGGGACTAGTCCTTGCCTACGAGCAGTACTTC. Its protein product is CASSLAQGGLVLAYEQYF.

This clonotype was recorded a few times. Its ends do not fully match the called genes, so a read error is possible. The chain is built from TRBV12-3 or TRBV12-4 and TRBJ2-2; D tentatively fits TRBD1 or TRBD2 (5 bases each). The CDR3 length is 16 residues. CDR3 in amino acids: CASRFNGTDPTGELFF. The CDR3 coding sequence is TGTGCCAGCCGTTTTAATGGGACGGACCCCACCGGGGAGCTGTTTTTT.

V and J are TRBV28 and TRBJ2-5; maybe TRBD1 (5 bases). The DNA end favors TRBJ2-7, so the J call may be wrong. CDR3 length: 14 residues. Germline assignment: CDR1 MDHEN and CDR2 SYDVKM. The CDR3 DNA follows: TGTGCCAGCAGTTTCCTTGGGGCTTACTACGAGCAGTACTTC. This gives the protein CASSFLGAYYEQYF.

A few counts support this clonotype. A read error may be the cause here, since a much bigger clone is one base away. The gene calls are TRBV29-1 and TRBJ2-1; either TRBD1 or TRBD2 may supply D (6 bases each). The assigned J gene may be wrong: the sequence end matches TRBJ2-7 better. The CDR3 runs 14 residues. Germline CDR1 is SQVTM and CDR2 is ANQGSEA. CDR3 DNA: TGCAGCGTCCCCCCGGGGGCCTCCTACAATGAGCAGTACTTC. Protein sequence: CSVPPGASYNEQYF.

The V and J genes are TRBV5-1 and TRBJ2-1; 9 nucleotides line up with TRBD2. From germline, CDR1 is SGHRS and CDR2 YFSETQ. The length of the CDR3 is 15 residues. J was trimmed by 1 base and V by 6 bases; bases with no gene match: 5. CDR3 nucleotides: TGCGCCAGCACTTTAGCGGGGGATTCCTACAATGAGCAGTTCTTC. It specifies CASTLAGDSYNEQFF.